The entry that follows covers one TCR beta chain sequence. The target antigen is unknown. 13 Jbeta primers and 60 Vbeta primers were used for the PCR. The data were produced by immunoSEQ multiplex PCR, yet TCRdb's version contains in-frame clones alone and is incomplete. This sample has 150,000 to 200,000 clones; more than 75% occur once, and the top ten carry around 1.4%. The data were obtained in a study of cytomegalovirus exposure and HLA in healthy donors. The study, taken as a whole, reports: Altogether, more than 150 TCR beta chains were recorded as cytomegalovirus-associated.

The clonotype originates from a woman between 45 and 60 years old in good health and CMV-seronegative. Source material: PBMCs.

CDR3 residues: CASSPPGHIYGYTF. The CDR3 region has the DNA TGTGCCAGCTCACCACCGGGACACATCTATGGCTACACCTTC. This rearrangement joins TRBV18 to TRBJ1-2; TRBD1 might be the D (6 bases). This CDR3 is 14 amino acids long. Germline V gene lookup returns CDR1 KGHSH and CDR2 LQKENI. Trimming took 0 bases from V and 4 from J, leaving 9 bases between them.